A single sample is the source of the 28 T cell receptor beta chains below, sequenced in a study of lymphopenia after photon versus proton radiotherapy. Profiled with immunoSEQ multiplex PCR; TCRdb holds only in-frame clones, not every one. The table shows about 16,000 clones, with approximately 90% occurring only once. The starting material was peripheral blood, obtained from a patient treated with proton-based radiotherapy. Source of these receptors: a man between 65 and 85 years old with pancreatic cancer.

The chain combines TRBV18 with TRBJ1-5; D not resolved. V lost 0 bases to trimming and J lost 1 base, with 16 bases between them. There are 18 residues in the CDR3. Germline V gene lookup returns CDR1 KGHSH and CDR2 LQKENI. The CDR3 DNA reads as TGTGCCAGCTCACCACCTGACATCCCGGTAGGAAGCAATCAGCCCCAGCATTTT. Its protein is CASSPPDIPVGSNQPQHF.

The chain is built from TRBV19 and TRBJ2-7; TRBD1 might be the D (6 bases). CDR1 and CDR2 (germline): LNHDA, SQIVND (reference sequence). V lost 3 bases and J 3 bases, leaving 9 bases between the germline ends. The CDR3 totals 13 residues. CDR3 loop: CASSIGTRYEQYF. The CDR3 coding sequence is TGTGCCAGTAGTATTGGGACACGCTACGAGCAGTACTTC. Filled out from reference TRBV19 and TRBJ2-7, the complete variable domain reads DGGITQSPKYLFRKEGQNVTLSCEQNLNHDAMYWYRQDPGQGLRLIYYSQIVNDFQKGDIAEGYSVSREKKESFPLTVTSAQKNPTAFYLCASSIGTRYEQYFGPGTRLTVT.

This rearrangement joins TRBV2 to TRBJ2-7, with TRBD2 matching 7 bases. This CDR3 region has 12 residues. The germline CDR1 and CDR2 sequences are SNHLY and FYNNEI. The junction had 4 bases not matched to a gene; V was cut back by 6 bases and J by 5 bases. The CDR3 reads CASRWGGDEQYF. The CDR3 DNA follows: TGTGCCAGCAGGTGGGGGGGTGACGAGCAGTACTTC.

This clone was seen more than once but under ten times. V usage is TRBV19 and J usage is TRBJ2-3, with D tentatively TRBD2 (5 bases). Per the germline V gene, CDR1 is LNHDA and CDR2 is SQIVND (reference sequence). The CDR3 is 14 residues long. The ends were cut back, 3 bases at V and 4 bases at J, with 11 bases in the middle. The DNA for the CDR3 is TGTGCCAGTAGTATGTCGGGGATTCCAGATACGCAGTATTTT. It specifies CASSMSGIPDTQYF.

A few counts support this clone. The rearrangement uses TRBV6-1 and TRBJ1-2, with D possibly TRBD1 on 5 matching bases. The CDR3 runs to 14 residues. The germline V gene encodes CDR1 MNHNS and CDR2 SASEGT. Trimming cost V 2 bases and J 5 bases, with 12 bases left between them. CDR3 bases: TGTGCCAGCAGTGAAAACCAGGGATCTTATGGCTACACCTTC. Amino acid sequence: CASSENQGSYGYTF.

CDR3 nucleotide sequence: TGTGCCAGCAGCCAAGACTTAGGACGGGATGGCTACACCTTC. Its translation: CASSQDLGRDGYTF. The chain carries TRBV5-6 and TRBJ1-2, with D unclear. The length of the CDR3 is 14 residues. The V end lost 4 bases, the J end lost 6 bases, and 16 bases lay between the germline ends. Per germline, CDR1 SGHDT and CDR2 YYEEEE. The entire variable domain, with the rest obtained from reference TRBV5-6 and TRBJ1-2, is as follows: DAGVTQSPTHLIKTRGQQVTLRCSPKSGHDTVSWYQQALGQGPQFIFQYYEEEERQRGNFPDRFSGHQFPNYSSELNVNALLLGDSALYLCASSQDLGRDGYTFGSGTRLTVV.

V and J are TRBV15 and TRBJ1-2; TRBD1 matches at 7 bases. This CDR3 contains 14 residues. CDR1 is LNHNV and CDR2 is YYDKDF in the germline V gene (reference sequence). J was trimmed by 6 bases and V by 1 base; bases with no gene match: 5. The CDR3 bases are TGTGCCACCAGCAGAGCCGACAGGGTGGATGGCTACACCTTC. Protein sequence: CATSRADRVDGYTF.

The chain employs TRBV6-6 and TRBJ2-7; TRBD2 aligns across 7 bases. CDR1 and CDR2 from the germline V gene are MNHNY and SVGAGI (reference sequence). This CDR3 has 14 residues. With V trimmed by 2 bases and J by 7 bases, 8 bases remained unmatched. CDR3 bases: TGTGCCAGCAGTTACCTAGCTAGCGGAGGGGAGCAGTACTTC. This sequence encodes CASSYLASGGEQYF.

V is TRBV6-1 and J is TRBJ2-2, with D tentatively TRBD1 (6 bases). V lost 1 base, J lost 7 bases, and 16 bases lay in between. Germline V lookup: CDR1 MNHNS, CDR2 SASEGT. CDR3 length: 16 residues. CDR3: CASSEDRANSGGELFF. The CDR3 DNA reads TGTGCCAGCAGTGAAGACAGGGCTAACTCTGGCGGGGAGCTGTTTTTT.

The V call is TRBV21-1, the J call TRBJ1-3. TRBV21-1 is deemed a pseudogene. This CDR3 spans 15 amino acids. The CDR3 sequence: CASPSTRGIGNTIYF. In nucleotides, the CDR3 is TGTGCCAGCCCCTCGACTCGGGGGATCGGAAACACCATATATTTT.

This clone was seen a handful of times. The DNA of the CDR3 is TGTGCCAGCAGTGACGCGGGGTGGGGTAAGAATGAGCAGTTCTTC. This encodes CASSDAGWGKNEQFF. The chain recombines TRBV6-4 with TRBJ2-1; D is possibly TRBD2 (6 bases). Trimming removed 2 bases at V and 7 bases at J, with 15 bases between. This CDR3 region has 15 residues. Per the germline V gene, CDR1 is MRHNA and CDR2 is SNTAGT.

This chain connects TRBV18 to TRBJ1-6; tentatively, D is TRBD1 (6 bases). Germline loops: CDR1 KGHSH, CDR2 LQKENI. This CDR3 is 16 amino acids long. The V gene lost 2 bases and the J gene lost 7 bases, with 15 bases spanning the gap. The CDR3 nucleotides read TGTGCCAGCTCACCAAATTCGGGGGGCTCGAATTCACCCCTCCACTTT. It translates to CASSPNSGGSNSPLHF.

This chain joins TRBV18 and TRBJ2-1; tentative D call: TRBD2 (5 bases). This CDR3 comprises 16 residues. Trimming took off 4 bases at V and 4 bases at J, with 17 bases between the two ends. Germline CDR1 is KGHSH and CDR2 is LQKENI. CDR3 in amino acids: CASSLKLGMAYNEQFF. In nucleotides, the CDR3 is TGTGCCAGCTCACTGAAACTAGGGATGGCTTACAATGAGCAGTTCTTC.

This chain connects TRBV6-5 to TRBJ1-6, with 9 bases identical to TRBD1. The CDR3 consists of 15 residues. The V gene's germline CDR1 is MNHEY and CDR2 SVGAGI. V lost 7 bases and J lost 6; bases outside the gene matches: 7. The CDR3 sequence is CASIAGQGFNSPLHF. DNA of the CDR3: TGTGCCAGCATCGCGGGACAGGGCTTTAATTCACCCCTCCACTTT.

The rearrangement links TRBV11-2 to TRBJ1-1, with D unclear. Germline CDR1 and CDR2: SGHAT and FQNNGV. V shed 7 bases and J shed 1 base, with 10 bases lying between them. This CDR3 comprises 13 residues. The CDR3: CASMRTANTEAFF. Written as DNA, the CDR3 is TGTGCCAGCATGCGGACGGCGAACACTGAAGCTTTCTTT. The variable domain in full, with the rest retrieved from reference TRBV11-2 and TRBJ1-1, is EAGVAQSPRYKIIEKRQSVAFWCNPISGHATLYWYQQILGQGPKLLIQFQNNGVVDDSQLPKDRFSAERLKGVDSTLKIQPAKLEDSAVYLCASMRTANTEAFFGQGTRLTVV.

The chain has TRBV4-1 and TRBJ2-4, with 7 bases that match TRBD2. The CDR3 covers 16 residues. The germline gives CDR1 MGHRA, CDR2 YSYEKL. With 4 bases clipped from V and 5 bases from J, the junction kept 11 bases outside the gene matches. The DNA for the CDR3 is TGCGCCAGCAGCCGAGGACTAGTGATAACCCAAAACATTCAGTACTTC. This translates into CASSRGLVITQNIQYF.

The chain couples TRBV27 to TRBJ2-1, with 9 bases lining up with TRBD2. This CDR3 spans 16 amino acids. Trimming took 4 bases from V and 8 from J; bases not matched to a gene: 12. Per the germline V gene, CDR1 is MNHEY and CDR2 is SMNVEV (reference sequence). As DNA, the CDR3 is TGTGCCAGCAGTTCCCGAGAGGCGGGAGGGCGTCATGAGCAGTTCTTC. It encodes CASSSREAGGRHEQFF.

On this clone itself: The sample carries other DNA sequences with the same CDR3. The rearrangement uses TRBV9 and TRBJ2-3; 13 bases agree with TRBD2. The CDR3 runs to 16 residues. Germline loops: CDR1 SGDLS, CDR2 YYNGEE. After removal of 4 bases from V and 5 bases from J, the junction contained 7 bases not matched to a gene. CDR3 protein: CASSPPGLAGQDTQYF. The DNA for the CDR3 is TGTGCCAGCAGCCCCCCGGGACTAGCGGGGCAAGATACGCAGTATTTT. Based on the CDR3 plus reference TRBV9 and TRBJ2-3, the full variable domain is DSGVTQTPKHLITATGQRVTLRCSPRSGDLSVYWYQQSLDQGLQFLIQYYNGEERAKGNILERFSAQQFPDLHSELNLSSLELGDSALYFCASSPPGLAGQDTQYFGPGTRLTVL.

The rearrangement joins TRBV29-1 to TRBJ1-1; TRBD1 might be the D (5 bases). Trimming removed 3 bases at V and 4 bases at J, with 15 bases between. This CDR3 comprises 14 residues. Germline loops: CDR1 SQVTM, CDR2 ANQGSEA. Here the CDR3 reads CSVEQASGGTEAFF. The CDR3, as DNA: TGCAGCGTTGAGCAGGCCTCGGGGGGCACTGAAGCTTTCTTT.

V and J are TRBV5-1 and TRBJ2-2; no clear D gene. Trimming removed 0 bases from V and 4 bases from J, with 4 bases in between. CDR1 and CDR2 (germline): SGHRS, YFSETQ. This CDR3 region has 13 residues. This CDR3 is CASSLAGTGELFF. The CDR3 region has the DNA TGCGCCAGCAGCTTGGCGGGCACCGGGGAGCTGTTTTTT.

This chain joins TRBV10-2 and TRBJ2-7; possible D gene TRBD1, 5 bases. Germline V gene sequence: CDR1 WSHSY, CDR2 SAAADI. This CDR3 is 11 amino acids long. V lost 5 bases, J lost 6 bases, and 8 bases lay in between. This CDR3 is CASSQGSEQYF. The CDR3 DNA reads as TGCGCCAGCAGTCAGGGTAGCGAGCAGTACTTC.

The chain couples TRBV19 to TRBJ2-3; 8 bases fit TRBD1. Germline CDR1 and CDR2: LNHDA and SQIVND (reference sequence). V dropped 1 base and J dropped 4; count of bases not matched to a gene: 4. The CDR3 loop spans 15 amino acids. The CDR3 DNA is TGTGCCAGTAGTATAGCTCAACAGGGGGCAGATACGCAGTATTTT. Translated: CASSIAQQGADTQYF.

The chain joins TRBV19 to TRBJ1-1, with TRBD1 as a possible D gene (5 bases). The CDR3 runs 15 residues. Germline V gene sequence: CDR1 LNHDA, CDR2 SQIVND (reference sequence). The V and J ends lost 7 bases and 0 bases respectively, with 15 bases between them. The CDR3 DNA is TGTGCCAGTACCAACGACAGAGACATGAACACTGAAGCTTTCTTT. It specifies CASTNDRDMNTEAFF.

This clone was counted a single time. J is TRBJ2-2 and V is TRBV5-6; no clear D. Trimming removed 2 bases from V and 7 bases from J, with 6 bases in between. Germline CDR1 SGHDT, CDR2 YYEEEE. CDR3 length equals 12 residues. In nucleotides, the CDR3 is TGTGCCAGCAGCTTATGGGGCGGGGAGCTGTTTTTT. Translation gives CASSLWGGELFF.

The V gene is TRBV6-1, the J gene TRBJ2-7, with a possible D match to TRBD1 (5 bases). V dropped 7 bases and J dropped 3 bases, with 13 bases sitting between them. Germline CDR1 is MNHNS and CDR2 is SASEGT. This CDR3 region has 13 residues. The CDR3 sequence: CASTLLGHYEQYF. The CDR3 DNA reads TGTGCCAGCACCCTGCTGGGGCACTACGAGCAGTACTTC.

This sequence joins TRBV11-3 and TRBJ1-1, with D uncertain. V lost 5 bases to trimming and J lost 0 bases, with 10 bases between them. Germline CDR1 is SGHNT and CDR2 is YENEEA. The CDR3 is made up of 14 amino acids. CDR3 residues: CASSPSYVNTEAFF. The CDR3, as DNA: TGTGCCAGCAGCCCAAGTTACGTGAACACTGAAGCTTTCTTT.

J is TRBJ1-4 and V is TRBV5-5; D is undetermined. This CDR3 is built from 14 residues. The germline V gene encodes CDR1 SGHKS and CDR2 YYEKEE (reference sequence). Trimming stripped 5 bases from V and 0 bases from J, with 8 bases between. Here the CDR3 reads CASSSQATNEKLFF. The CDR3 DNA reads as TGTGCCAGCAGTTCACAAGCAACTAATGAAAAACTGTTTTTT.

Points on this clone: At one end the junction does not follow the germline gene, possibly because of a read error. The chain uses TRBV11-2 and TRBJ2-1; D is perhaps TRBD2 (6 bases). CDR3 size: 13 residues. Germline CDR1 SGHAT, CDR2 FQNNGV. CDR3 sequence reads: CASSLGTGTEEFF. The CDR3 DNA reads TGTGCCAGCAGCTTAGGAACCGGGACTGAGGAGTTCTTC.